The entry below describes one TCR beta chain. Antigen unknown. This sample was included in a study of T cell responses to AZD1222 COVID-19 vaccine. The V gene's germline CDR1 is MNHEY and CDR2 SVGAGI. The V and J ends lost 6 bases and 3 bases respectively, with 14 bases between them. The CDR3 is made up of 14 amino acids. Using immunoSEQ multiplex PCR, the repertoire was profiled, and TCRdb retains in-frame clones only, with some absent. The sample carries approximately 28,000 clones, roughly 90% recorded once. Whole-study results and caveats: The sample set comprised mostly white British donors with more females, and clonal diversity was possibly underestimated. Only after the peak T cell response were repertoires sampled.

The sample in question was peripheral blood, obtained 28 days after the second AZD1222 dose. The J gene is TRBJ1-2, the V gene TRBV6-5; D gene unclear. The TCR sequence derives from an adult who received the AZD1222 COVID-19 vaccine. CDR3 coding DNA: TGTGCCAGCAGATCGGATTTGGGCGACTATGGCTACACCTTC. Translated, it gives CASRSDLGDYGYTF.